This T cell receptor beta chain was sequenced in a study of T cell changes during pregnancy in multiple sclerosis. Generated by immunoSEQ multiplex PCR, the TCRdb table keeps only in-frame clones and is missing some. The sample includes over 25,000 clones, roughly 92% of them seen just once. The CDR3 covers 14 residues. The germline gives CDR1 MGHRA, CDR2 YSYEKL. Trimming took off 0 bases at V and 4 bases at J, with 9 bases between the two ends. The chain has TRBV4-1 and TRBJ1-1, with D possibly being TRBD1 (6 bases). This specimen was CD4+ T cells from peripheral blood mononuclear cells, taken in the first trimester of pregnancy. This TCR was sampled from a female donor with multiple sclerosis, enrolled in a pregnancy study. CDR3 sequence (DNA): TGCGCCAGCAGCCAAGAACAGGGCGGCACTGAAGCTTTCTTT. Translating it yields CASSQEQGGTEAFF.